This T cell receptor beta chain stems from a study of beta chain features in type 1 diabetes. The sequenced template was cDNA made from the entire isolated RNA. The repertoire was sequenced with immunoSEQ multiplex PCR; TCRdb's copy has only in-frame clones and lacks some. The sample lists 110,000 to 150,000 clones; 9.2% were seen once. This CDR3 has 15 amino acids. V trimming: 4 bases; J trimming: 7 bases; junction bases outside the gene matches: 10. In germline, CDR1 is SGDLS, CDR2 YYNGEE. Researchers reported sorting CD4+ naive, central memory, regulatory and stem cell-like memory cells via CD45RO/CCR7/CD25/CD127/CD95/CD27. This clone occurred a few times.

Sequencing was carried out using central memory CD4+ T cells from blood. This sequence was found in a man in his late teens or twenties in good health. V usage is TRBV9 and J usage is TRBJ2-1; 8 nucleotides agree with TRBD1. The DNA of the CDR3 is TGTGCCAGCAGCCCCGGAACTTGGACAGGGAATGAGCAGTTCTTC. Protein sequence: CASSPGTWTGNEQFF.